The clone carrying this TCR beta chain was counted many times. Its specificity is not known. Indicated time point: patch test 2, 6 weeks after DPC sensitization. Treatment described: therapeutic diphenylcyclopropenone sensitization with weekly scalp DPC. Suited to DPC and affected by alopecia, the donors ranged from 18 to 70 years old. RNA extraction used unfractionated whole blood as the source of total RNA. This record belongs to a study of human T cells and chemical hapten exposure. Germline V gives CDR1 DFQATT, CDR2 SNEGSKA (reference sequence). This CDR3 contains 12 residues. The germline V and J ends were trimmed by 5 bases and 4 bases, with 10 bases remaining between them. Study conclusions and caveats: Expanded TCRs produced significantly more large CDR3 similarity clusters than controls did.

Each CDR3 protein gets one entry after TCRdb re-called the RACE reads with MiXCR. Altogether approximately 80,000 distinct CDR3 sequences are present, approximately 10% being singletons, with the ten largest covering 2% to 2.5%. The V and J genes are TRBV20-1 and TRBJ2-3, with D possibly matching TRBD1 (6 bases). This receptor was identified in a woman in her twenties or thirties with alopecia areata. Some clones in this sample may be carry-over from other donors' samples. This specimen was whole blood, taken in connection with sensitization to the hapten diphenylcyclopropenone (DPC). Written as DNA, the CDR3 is TGCAGTGCTCGTCGGACAGCAGATACGCAGTATTTT. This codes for CSARRTADTQYF.